This passage covers 18 T cell receptor beta chains from one sample sequenced in a study of CD8 T cells in ankylosing spondylitis. Study-wide findings and caveats: Typical of ankylosing spondylitis blood, it appeared, was a TCR beta motif of several highly homologous variants.

TCRdb independently ran MiXCR on the 5' RACE reads; one entry per CDR3 protein. The sample has 800,000 to 900,000 distinct CDR3 sequences, approximately 10% seen once; the top ten hold 0.51%. These TCRs' antigens remain unknown. Sequencing was done on a sample of blood, either unsorted or a sorted T cell fraction (not recorded which). Every receptor here comes from a male donor with ankylosing spondylitis.

In nucleotides, the CDR3 is TGTGCCAGCAGCTCGGACGTCTTTGTAGGGACCCAGTACTTC. Translating it yields CASSSDVFVGTQYF. The rearrangement links TRBV11-2 to TRBJ2-5; no clear D. Germline-derived CDR1 and CDR2 are SGHAT and FQNNGV. The V end was cut by 4 bases, the J end by 7 bases, with 16 bases between. This CDR3 contains 14 residues.

The chain uses TRBV20-1 and TRBJ2-3; 14 nucleotides match TRBD2. This CDR3 region has 13 residues. CDR1 is DFQATT and CDR2 is SNEGSKA in the germline V gene (reference sequence). CDR3 DNA sequence: TGCAGGGTCCGGACTAGCGGGGGGGATACGCAGTATTTT. Its translation is CRVRTSGGDTQYF.

This clonotype was picked up a small number of times. This rearrangement joins TRBV5-1 to TRBJ2-3, with 9 bases matching TRBD2. Germline-derived CDR1 and CDR2 are SGHRS and YFSETQ. The trim removed 4 bases at V and 4 bases at J, leaving 10 bases unmatched. This CDR3 has 16 residues. CDR3 region: CASSPGAGGAADTQYF. The CDR3 DNA is TGCGCCAGCAGCCCTGGTGCGGGGGGGGCTGCAGATACGCAGTATTTT.

This clonotype was detected ten times or more. The V call is TRBV12-3 or TRBV12-4, the J call TRBJ2-7; a weak D match, TRBD1 (6 bases). The CDR3 runs 16 residues. V lost 4 bases to trimming and J lost 3 bases, with 19 bases between them. The CDR3 loop is CASSSRPETGDYEQYF. CDR3 sequence (DNA): TGTGCCAGCAGTTCCCGACCCGAGACAGGAGACTACGAGCAGTACTTC.

This clonotype was seen ten or more times. V gene TRBV29-1 combines with J gene TRBJ1-2, with D tentatively TRBD1 (5 bases). Trimming left V 4 bases short and J 8 bases short, with 14 bases between. Germline CDR1 reads SQVTM; CDR2 reads ANQGSEA. There are 12 residues in the CDR3. Here the CDR3 reads CSVGQPVLGYTF. CDR3 DNA: TGCAGCGTTGGACAGCCTGTATTGGGCTACACCTTC.

This clonotype was seen only a few times. The rearrangement links TRBV20-1 to TRBJ2-7, with D perhaps given as TRBD1 or TRBD2 (5 bases each). In germline, CDR1 is DFQATT, CDR2 SNEGSKA (reference sequence). This CDR3 has 12 amino acids. V was pared by 3 bases and J by 6 bases, with 12 bases between. The CDR3, as DNA: TGCAGTGCTAGTGATGGGGGAATCGAGCAGTACTTC. Protein: CSASDGGIEQYF.

This clonotype was picked up many times. This rearrangement joins TRBV20-1 to TRBJ1-5; D unclear. V was pared by 3 bases and J by 3 bases, with 6 bases between. The CDR3 covers 12 residues. The germline CDR1 and CDR2 sequences are DFQATT and SNEGSKA (reference sequence). The DNA of the CDR3 is TGCAGTGCTAGGGCATACAATCAGCCCCAGCATTTT. Its translation is CSARAYNQPQHF.

The chain is built from TRBV5-1 and TRBJ1-1; 7 nucleotides line up with TRBD1. Germline values: CDR1 SGHRS, CDR2 YFSETQ. This CDR3 is built from 15 residues. V dropped 3 bases and J dropped 0; count of bases not matched to a gene: 5. The CDR3 loop is CASSSGTVMNTEAFF. Written as DNA, the CDR3 is TGCGCCAGCAGCTCCGGGACAGTAATGAACACTGAAGCTTTCTTT.

Here the CDR3 DNA reads TGTGCCAGCACCAAGACAGGGGGCTACGAGCAGTACTTC. Translating it yields CASTKTGGYEQYF. The V and J genes are TRBV6-2 or TRBV6-3 and TRBJ2-7, with TRBD1 identical over 9 bases. J lost 3 bases, V lost 7 bases, and 4 bases had no gene match. The CDR3 loop spans 13 amino acids. Germline V gene data show CDR1 as MNHEY and CDR2 as SVGEGT.

This clonotype was observed many times. V gene TRBV20-1 combines with J gene TRBJ2-1; the D call may be TRBD1 or TRBD2 (5 bases each). Germline loops: CDR1 DFQATT, CDR2 SNEGSKA (reference sequence). The V end lost 6 bases, the J end lost 2 bases, and 17 bases lay between the germline ends. The CDR3 spans 15 residues. The DNA of the CDR3 is TGCAGTGCGATAAAAGGGACGGTTGCCTACAATGAGCAGTTCTTC. It translates to CSAIKGTVAYNEQFF.

This clonotype was seen a handful of times. The V gene is TRBV15, the J gene TRBJ1-2, with D hard to call. Germline-derived CDR1 and CDR2 are LNHNV and YYDKDF (reference sequence). Deletions cut 3 bases from V and 7 bases from J, with 15 bases between. This CDR3 comprises 14 residues. CDR3 amino acids: CATSSAFQEGGYTF. Written as DNA, the CDR3 is TGTGCCACCAGCAGCGCCTTTCAGGAGGGTGGCTACACCTTC.

This clonotype has more than one count but fewer than ten. The chain recombines TRBV18 with TRBJ2-4, with 7 bases fitting TRBD1. J lost 10 bases, V lost 3 bases, and 9 bases had no gene match. Germline V gene lookup returns CDR1 KGHSH and CDR2 LQKENI. The CDR3 is 14 amino acids. Here the CDR3 reads CASSPGTDKRIQYF. CDR3 in DNA: TGTGCCAGCTCACCCGGGACAGATAAACGGATTCAGTACTTC.

The CDR3 sequence is CAWSEAGGVNEQYF. The DNA for the CDR3 is TGTGCCTGGAGTGAAGCGGGAGGGGTCAACGAGCAGTACTTC. This chain joins TRBV30 and TRBJ2-7; TRBD2 matches at 10 bases. Trimming took 1 base from V and 5 from J; bases not matched to a gene: 5. From germline, CDR1 is GTSNPN and CDR2 SVGIG (reference sequence). This CDR3 has 14 amino acids.

Comment on this clonotype: The germline gene is not matched at one end of the junction; a read error may be the cause. The chain links TRBV27 to TRBJ2-7; D is perhaps TRBD2 (5 bases). The CDR3 sequence is 11 residues long. CDR1 MNHEY and CDR2 SMNVEV come from the germline V gene (reference sequence). This CDR3 is CTSIVRGGVYF. CDR3 DNA sequence: TGCACCAGCATCGTAAGAGGAGGAGTGTACTTC.

The chain links TRBV10-2 to TRBJ1-6; no clear D. Trimming left V 4 bases short and J 9 bases short, with 10 bases between. The CDR3 is 13 amino acids. Germline CDR1 reads WSHSY; CDR2 reads SAAADI. CDR3 coding DNA: TGCGCCAGCAGTGTCGGTATCTTTTCACCCCTCCACTTT. Amino acid sequence: CASSVGIFSPLHF.

This clonotype was found a few times. This chain links TRBV4-3 with TRBJ1-2; possible D gene TRBD1, 5 bases. Germline CDR1 reads LGHNA; CDR2 reads YSLEER. V was cut by 0 bases and J by 8 bases, with 16 bases left in between. The CDR3 runs to 15 residues. The DNA for the CDR3 is TGCGCCAGCAGCCAAGAATTCAGGGCAGCCGAAGGCTACACCTTC. It translates to CASSQEFRAAEGYTF.

CDR3 coding DNA: TGTGCCAGCAGCTTATCAAGGGTTACCTACAATGAGCAGTTCTTC. It encodes CASSLSRVTYNEQFF. The rearrangement uses TRBV7-2 and TRBJ2-1, with no clear D. The CDR3 is 15 amino acids. Per germline, CDR1 SGHTA and CDR2 FQGNSA. V lost 2 bases and J lost 2, with 10 bases in between.

V is TRBV18 and J is TRBJ2-3; 7 bases align to TRBD1. The V gene's germline CDR1 is KGHSH and CDR2 LQKENI. The CDR3 spans 16 residues. The ends lost 5 bases at V and 2 bases at J; junction bases unmatched: 10. The CDR3 reads CASSSNDRANTDTQYF. The DNA for the CDR3 is TGTGCCAGCTCATCAAATGACAGGGCAAACACAGATACGCAGTATTTT.